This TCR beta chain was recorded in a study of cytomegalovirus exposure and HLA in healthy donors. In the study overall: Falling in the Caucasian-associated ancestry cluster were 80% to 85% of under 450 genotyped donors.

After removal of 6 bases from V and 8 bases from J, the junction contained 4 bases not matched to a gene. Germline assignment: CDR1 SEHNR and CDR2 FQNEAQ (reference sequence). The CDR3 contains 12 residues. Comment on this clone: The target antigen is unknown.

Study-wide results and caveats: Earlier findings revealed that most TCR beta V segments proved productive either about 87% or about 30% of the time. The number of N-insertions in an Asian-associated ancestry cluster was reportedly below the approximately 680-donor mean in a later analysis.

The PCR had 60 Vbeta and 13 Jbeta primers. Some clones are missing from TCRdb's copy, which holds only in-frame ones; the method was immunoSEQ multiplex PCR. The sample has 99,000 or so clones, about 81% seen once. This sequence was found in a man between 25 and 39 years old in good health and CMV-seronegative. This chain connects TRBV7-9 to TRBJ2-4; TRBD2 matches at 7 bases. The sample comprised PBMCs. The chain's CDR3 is CASSSGLYIQYF. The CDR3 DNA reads TGTGCCAGCAGTTCGGGACTATACATTCAGTACTTC.